Below are 12 T cell receptor beta chains sequenced from a single sample in a study of T cell responses to AZD1222 COVID-19 vaccine. Method: immunoSEQ multiplex PCR; TCRdb's copy keeps in-frame clones and lacks some. The sample has 110,000 to 150,000 clones, approximately 90% seen once. The specimen comprised peripheral blood, sampled on day 0 of AZD1222 vaccination. The receptor set was obtained from an adult in good health.

The chain links TRBV6-5 to TRBJ1-2; 9 nucleotides line up with TRBD1. From germline, CDR1 is MNHEY and CDR2 SVGAGI. Trimming removed 9 bases from V and 8 bases from J; junction bases left unmatched: 7. This CDR3 spans 12 amino acids. The CDR3 loop is CASAGTGSGYTF. In DNA, the CDR3 is TGTGCCAGTGCCGGGACAGGGTCAGGCTACACCTTC.

J is TRBJ1-3 and V is TRBV28; D might be TRBD1 (6 bases). V dropped 3 bases and J dropped 8 bases, with 17 bases sitting between them. Germline lookup yields CDR1 MDHEN and CDR2 SYDVKM. CDR3 size: 15 residues. The CDR3 DNA reads TGTGCCAGCAGTTTCGGGACAAATCATGCGGACACCATATATTTT. Translated: CASSFGTNHADTIYF.

The chain has TRBV30 and TRBJ1-4; D not certain. The CDR3 is made up of 12 amino acids. Trimming pared 3 bases from V and 3 bases from J, leaving 5 bases between. The germline V gene encodes CDR1 GTSNPN and CDR2 SVGIG (reference sequence). CDR3 protein: CAWSPANEKLFF. The CDR3 region has the DNA TGTGCCTGGAGCCCGGCTAATGAAAAACTGTTTTTT.

The rearrangement uses TRBV28 and TRBJ2-4; TRBD2 agrees at 9 bases. The V gene's germline CDR1 is MDHEN and CDR2 SYDVKM. V was clipped by 1 base and J by 6 bases; unmatched bases: 7. This CDR3 contains 16 residues. The CDR3 DNA follows: TGTGCCAGCAGTTTATCGGCGGGAGGGCCCGCAAACATTCAGTACTTC. This gives the protein CASSLSAGGPANIQYF. The full variable domain, with the rest looked up from reference TRBV28 and TRBJ2-4, is DVKVTQSSRYLVKRTGEKVFLECVQDMDHENMFWYRQDPGLGLRLIYFSYDVKMKEKGDIPEGYSVSREKKERFSLILESASTNQTSMYLCASSLSAGGPANIQYFGAGTRLSVL.

J is TRBJ1-2 and V is TRBV29-1; 7 bases map to TRBD1. With V trimmed by 5 bases and J by 8 bases, 14 bases remained unmatched. The CDR3 loop spans 14 amino acids. Germline assignment: CDR1 SQVTM and CDR2 ANQGSEA. CDR3 sequence (DNA): TGCAGCGTTTTAAGGGACAGCCTGGAGGGAGGCTACACCTTC. It is translated as CSVLRDSLEGGYTF.

The chain has TRBV19 and TRBJ1-5; D perhaps matches TRBD1 (6 bases). V was clipped by 7 bases and J by 6 bases, with 40 bases between them. The CDR3 has 22 amino acids. Germline CDR1 and CDR2: LNHDA and SQIVND (reference sequence). The CDR3 nucleotides are TGTGCCAGTACCCAACCCCAGTCCCCCGCGGACAGCCCAATCCTAGTCCCTCAGCCCCAGCATTTT. This translates into CASTQPQSPADSPILVPQPQHF. The full variable domain, in which reference TRBV19 and TRBJ1-5 provide the parts outside the CDR3, is DGGITQSPKYLFRKEGQNVTLSCEQNLNHDAMYWYRQDPGQGLRLIYYSQIVNDFQKGDIAEGYSVSREKKESFPLTVTSAQKNPTAFYLCASTQPQSPADSPILVPQPQHFGDGTRLSIL.

The chain uses TRBV7-6 and TRBJ2-2, with TRBD2 matching 8 bases. The germline V gene encodes CDR1 SGHVS and CDR2 FNYEAQ. The CDR3 loop spans 17 amino acids. J was trimmed by 5 bases and V by 2 bases; bases with no gene match: 10. The CDR3: CASSLQVAGGGTGELFF. CDR3 coding DNA: TGTGCCAGCAGCTTACAGGTGGCGGGAGGCGGAACCGGGGAGCTGTTTTTT. The full variable domain, with the rest looked up from reference TRBV7-6 and TRBJ2-2, is GAGVSQSPRYKVTKRGQDVALRCDPISGHVSLYWYRQALGQGPEFLTYFNYEAQQDKSGLPNDRFSAERPEGSISTLTIQRTEQRDSAMYRCASSLQVAGGGTGELFFGEGSRLTVL.

The rearrangement links TRBV7-2 to TRBJ2-5; D is undetermined. This CDR3 is built from 14 residues. The germline V and J ends were trimmed by 2 bases and 0 bases, with 7 bases remaining between them. The germline CDR1 and CDR2 sequences are SGHTA and FQGNSA. Here the CDR3 DNA reads TGTGCCAGCAGCTTAAGATGGTACCAAGAGACCCAGTACTTC. Its translation is CASSLRWYQETQYF.

This clone was recorded once. This chain connects TRBV6-1 to TRBJ2-1; D is ambiguous. Per germline, CDR1 MNHNS and CDR2 SASEGT. V was clipped by 0 bases and J by 5 bases, with 8 bases between them. The CDR3 is made up of 14 amino acids. The CDR3 region has the DNA TGTGCCAGCAGTGAAGCGGGCGGTAACAATGAGCAGTTCTTC. Translating gives CASSEAGGNNEQFF.

J is TRBJ2-2 and V is TRBV19; no definite D call. Trimming left V 6 bases short and J 5 bases short, with 13 bases between. CDR1 and CDR2 (germline): LNHDA, SQIVND (reference sequence). The CDR3 has 14 amino acids. Written as DNA, the CDR3 is TGTGCCAGTAGCCTTCACCCGAGGACCGGGGAGCTGTTTTTT. This translates into CASSLHPRTGELFF.

The V gene is TRBV15, the J gene TRBJ1-5; unclear D gene. The CDR3 contains 15 residues. CDR1 and CDR2 (germline): LNHNV, YYDKDF (reference sequence). Trimming pared 1 base from V and 6 bases from J, leaving 13 bases between. CDR3 sequence reads: CATSRVGGQVQPQHF. The CDR3 DNA is TGTGCCACCAGCAGAGTTGGAGGGCAAGTTCAGCCCCAGCATTTT.

The chain links TRBV5-8 to TRBJ1-6, with a tentative D call TRBD1 (5 bases). Between the trimmed V and J ends, which lost 3 bases and 0 bases, there was a span of 13 bases. The CDR3 length is 17 residues. Per germline, CDR1 SGHTS and CDR2 YDEGEE. CDR3 amino acids: CASSWDLKSSYNSPLHF. The CDR3 DNA follows: TGTGCCAGCAGCTGGGACCTCAAGAGCTCCTATAATTCACCCCTCCACTTT.